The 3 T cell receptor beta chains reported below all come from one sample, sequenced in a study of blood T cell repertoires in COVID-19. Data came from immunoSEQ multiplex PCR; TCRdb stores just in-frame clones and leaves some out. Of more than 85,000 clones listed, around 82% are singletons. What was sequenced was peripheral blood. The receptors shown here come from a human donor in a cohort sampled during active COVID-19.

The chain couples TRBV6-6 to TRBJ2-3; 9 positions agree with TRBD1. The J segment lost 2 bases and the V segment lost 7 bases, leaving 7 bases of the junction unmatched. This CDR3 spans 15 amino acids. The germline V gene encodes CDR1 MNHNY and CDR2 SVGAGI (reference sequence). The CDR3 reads CASTWGQGFTDTQYF. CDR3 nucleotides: TGTGCCAGCACCTGGGGACAGGGTTTCACAGATACGCAGTATTTT.

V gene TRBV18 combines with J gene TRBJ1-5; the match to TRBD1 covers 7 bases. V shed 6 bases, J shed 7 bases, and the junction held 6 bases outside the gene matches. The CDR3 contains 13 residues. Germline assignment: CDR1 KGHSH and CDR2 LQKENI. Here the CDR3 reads CASSPDRDQPQHF. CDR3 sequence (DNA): TGTGCCAGCTCGCCAGACAGGGACCAGCCCCAGCATTTT.

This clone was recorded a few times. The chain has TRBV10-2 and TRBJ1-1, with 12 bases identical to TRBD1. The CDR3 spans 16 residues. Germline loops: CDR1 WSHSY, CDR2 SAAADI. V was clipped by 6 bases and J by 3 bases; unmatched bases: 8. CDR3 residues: CASRAGTGGAYTEAFF. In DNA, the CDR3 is TGCGCCAGCAGGGCCGGGACAGGGGGCGCGTACACTGAAGCTTTCTTT.